This T cell receptor (beta chain) was obtained from a study of control samples from healthy donors and cancer patients. Germline V gene lookup returns CDR1 LNHDA and CDR2 SQIVND (reference sequence). Trimming took off 7 bases at V and 1 base at J, with 11 bases between the two ends. CDR3 length equals 13 residues. This clone was seen a few times. Some clones are missing from TCRdb's copy, which holds only in-frame ones; the method was immunoSEQ multiplex PCR. This sample has about 90,000 clones; around nine tenths occur once, and the top ten carry under 4%. The receptor was derived from a woman between 18 and 29 years old in good health. The chain combines TRBV19 with TRBJ2-7; tentative D call: TRBD2 (6 bases). The sequencing input was blood. The CDR3 region has the DNA TGTGCCAGTACGTCTAGCGCATCCTACGAGCAGTACTTC. Encoded protein: CASTSSASYEQYF. The entire variable domain, with the rest obtained from reference TRBV19 and TRBJ2-7, is as follows: DGGITQSPKYLFRKEGQNVTLSCEQNLNHDAMYWYRQDPGQGLRLIYYSQIVNDFQKGDIAEGYSVSREKKESFPLTVTSAQKNPTAFYLCASTSSASYEQYFGPGTRLTVT.